These 7 T cell receptor beta chains were all obtained from the same sample, sequenced in a study of T cells in Graves' hyperthyroidism and ophthalmopathy. What was amplified from RNA transcripts were TCR beta CDR3 regions. Primed by the HTBI set, a first-round RT-PCR was run on the TCR CDR3. From the multiplex PCR reads, TCRdb called clonotypes with MiXCR, one entry per CDR3 protein. The sample yields 360,000 or so distinct CDR3 sequences, over 12% seen once. The specimen sequenced was blood. The source is a woman between 55 and 75 years old with Graves' ophthalmopathy.

This clonotype was seen a few times. One base away lies a much larger clone, so this may be a sequencing read error. The genes are TRBV7-9 and TRBJ2-7; D gene ambiguous. V dropped 5 bases and J dropped 2 bases, with 7 bases sitting between them. The CDR3 loop spans 12 amino acids. The germline gives CDR1 SEHNR, CDR2 FQNEAQ (reference sequence). CDR3 protein: CASSPSAYEQYF. In DNA, the CDR3 is TGTGCCAGCAGCCCGAGTGCCTACGAGCAGTACTTC.

V gene TRBV7-2 combines with J gene TRBJ1-5; TRBD1 might be the D (5 bases). CDR3 size: 16 residues. Germline CDR1 SGHTA, CDR2 FQGNSA. Trimming left V 5 bases short and J 1 base short, with 15 bases between. The CDR3: CASSPYSTASNQPQHF. Written as DNA, the CDR3 is TGTGCCAGCAGCCCCTACTCGACAGCGAGCAATCAGCCCCAGCATTTT. The whole variable domain, filled in from reference TRBV7-2 and TRBJ1-5, reads GAGVSQSPSNKVTEKGKDVELRCDPISGHTALYWYRQSLGQGLEFLIYFQGNSAPDKSGLPSDRFSAERTGGSVSTLTIQRTQQEDSAVYLCASSPYSTASNQPQHFGDGTRLSIL.

This clonotype was observed many times. CDR3 sequence (DNA): TGTGCCAGCAGGTACACAGGGGCTCTTACAAATGAGCAGTTCTTC. The encoded protein is CASRYTGALTNEQFF. V is TRBV6-1 and J is TRBJ2-1, with 7 bases identical to TRBD1. The CDR3 is 15 amino acids. Looked up from germline, CDR1 is MNHNS and CDR2 is SASEGT. Unmatched junction bases numbered 12, after V lost 6 bases and J lost 7 bases.

CDR3: CASTPWGGTGVQPQHF. The CDR3, as DNA: TGTGCCAGCACCCCGTGGGGGGGGACAGGGGTTCAGCCCCAGCATTTT. The chain carries TRBV28 and TRBJ1-5, with TRBD1 identical over 10 bases. The germline gives CDR1 MDHEN, CDR2 SYDVKM. J lost 6 bases, V lost 7 bases, and 12 bases had no gene match. This CDR3 spans 16 amino acids.

This clonotype came up many times. The rearrangement joins TRBV28 to TRBJ1-1, with a weak D call TRBD1 (5 bases). Germline CDR1 and CDR2: MDHEN and SYDVKM. Trimming cost V 3 bases and J 1 base, with 15 bases left between them. There are 16 residues in the CDR3. CDR3 residues: CASSFTLGQGNTEAFF. The CDR3 nucleotides read TGTGCCAGCAGTTTTACCTTAGGGCAGGGGAACACTGAAGCTTTCTTT.

This clonotype was counted a few times. The chain couples TRBV9 to TRBJ2-1, with 8 positions matching TRBD2. V lost 0 bases, J lost 0 bases, and 8 bases stayed unmatched. Germline V CDR1 and CDR2: SGDLS, YYNGEE. This CDR3 has 18 residues. CDR3 protein: CASSVGGTSGLSYNEQFF. The CDR3 DNA follows: TGTGCCAGCAGCGTAGGGGGCACTAGCGGCCTCTCCTACAATGAGCAGTTCTTC.

This clonotype was detected a few times. V and J are TRBV28 and TRBJ2-3; D might be TRBD2 (6 bases). Trimming took off 10 bases at V and 3 bases at J, with 20 bases between the two ends. The CDR3 is 15 amino acids. Germline V gives CDR1 MDHEN, CDR2 SYDVKM. The CDR3 loop is CAITPGDGRTDTQYF. The CDR3 nucleotides are TGTGCCATTACGCCGGGAGACGGAAGGACAGATACGCAGTATTTT.